Below, 31 T cell receptor beta chains from the same sample are listed, as sequenced in a study of molecular identifiers for immune sequencing clone quantification. Via MiXCR, TCRdb re-called the PCR reads, giving one row per CDR3 protein. The data hold under 800,000 distinct CDR3 sequences, with about 25% observed a single time. Sequencing was performed on naive CD8+ T cells from blood, with Jurkat cell RNA spiked in. Specified subset: FACS-sorted CD8+CD4-CCR7+CD45RA+ naive T cells. These receptors were taken from a human donor in good health. Some libraries in this study had Jurkat cell RNA spiked in.

In this sample, this clonotype turned up a few times. V and J are TRBV13 and TRBJ1-1, with 8 nucleotides matching TRBD1. The germline V gene encodes CDR1 PRHDT and CDR2 FYEKMQ (reference sequence). With 7 bases clipped from V and 5 bases from J, the junction kept 3 bases outside the gene matches. The CDR3 length is 12 residues. CDR3 bases: TGTGCCAGCAAGGACAGGGTGACTGAAGCTTTCTTT. It translates to CASKDRVTEAFF.

This clonotype was seen many times. The CDR3 here is CASSLSETQYF. The DNA of the CDR3 is TGTGCCAGCAGCTTGAGTGAGACCCAGTACTTC. The V call is TRBV13, the J call TRBJ2-5; D ambiguous. The V end was cut by 3 bases, the J end by 5 bases, with 4 bases between. Germline lookup yields CDR1 PRHDT and CDR2 FYEKMQ (reference sequence). This CDR3 is 11 amino acids long.

Concerning this clonotype itself: Since a much larger clone is just one base distant, this may be a read error. The gene calls are TRBV4-3 and TRBJ2-7; TRBD1 is a possible D gene (7 bases). Per the germline V gene, CDR1 is LGHNA and CDR2 is YSLEER. The CDR3 is 14 residues long. CDR3 amino acids: CASRHQEGAREQYF. The CDR3 region has the DNA TGCGCCAGCCGCCATCAGGAGGGGGCGCGAGAGCAGTACTTC.

This clonotype was counted only a few times. This chain uses TRBV7-9 with TRBJ2-7; tentatively, D is TRBD1 or TRBD2 (5 bases each). V gave up 4 bases and J gave up 3 bases, with 16 bases separating them. Germline V gene lookup returns CDR1 SEHNR and CDR2 FQNEAQ (reference sequence). There are 15 residues in the CDR3. CDR3 nucleotides: TGTGCCAGCAGCTCCAACCGGGACCTGGGCTACGAGCAGTACTTC. Translated: CASSSNRDLGYEQYF.

V and J are TRBV6-5 and TRBJ2-2; 10 positions match TRBD1. CDR1 is MNHEY, CDR2 SVGAGI, per germline. The CDR3 has 15 amino acids. The V gene end was trimmed by 2 bases and the J gene end by 7 bases; junction bases not matched to a gene: 4. CDR3 residues: CASSYGTGEGGELFF. CDR3 nucleotide sequence: TGTGCCAGCAGTTACGGGACAGGGGAAGGCGGGGAGCTGTTTTTT.

This chain uses TRBV5-6 with TRBJ1-2; no reliable D call. CDR3 size: 13 residues. The germline V and J ends were trimmed by 0 bases and 8 bases, with 11 bases remaining between them. Germline V gene data show CDR1 as SGHDT and CDR2 as YYEEEE. The CDR3 here is CASSLVQQSGYTF. The CDR3 DNA follows: TGTGCCAGCAGCTTGGTACAGCAATCGGGCTACACCTTC.

This clonotype has ten or more counts. The rearrangement links TRBV25-1 to TRBJ2-7; D not certain. Germline loops: CDR1 MGHDK, CDR2 SYGVNS. V lost 0 bases and J lost 6, with 24 bases in between. The CDR3 loop spans 18 amino acids. CDR3: CASSEYPSLVFLFCEQYF. CDR3 bases: TGTGCCAGCAGTGAATACCCTAGTCTGGTCTTCCTCTTTTGCGAGCAGTACTTC.

With respect to this clonotype: A junction boundary mismatches the germline segment, possibly from a read error. The chain recombines TRBV6-6 with TRBJ2-7, with 11 bases that match TRBD1. The CDR3 contains 13 residues. Germline V lookup: CDR1 MNHNY, CDR2 SVGAGI (reference sequence). CDR3 amino acids: CAIGQGAAHELYF. CDR3 in DNA: TGTGCCATCGGACAGGGGGCGGCACACGAGCTGTACTTC.

This clonotype came up many times. The rearrangement joins TRBV7-6 to TRBJ2-6; D not certain. There are 17 residues in the CDR3. Germline lookup yields CDR1 SGHVS and CDR2 FNYEAQ. Trimming pared 2 bases from V and 0 bases from J, leaving 11 bases between. The CDR3 reads CASSLWADVSGANVLTF. The CDR3, as DNA: TGTGCCAGCAGCTTATGGGCGGACGTCTCTGGGGCCAACGTCCTGACTTTC.

This clonotype has just a few counts. V usage is TRBV18 and J usage is TRBJ2-5, with D perhaps TRBD1 (6 bases). Trimming took 2 bases from V and 4 from J, leaving 14 bases between them. CDR3 length: 15 amino acids. The germline CDR1 and CDR2 sequences are KGHSH and LQKENI. As DNA, the CDR3 is TGTGCCAGCTCACCAACAGGGAGTCTAGGAGAGACCCAGTACTTC. Its translation: CASSPTGSLGETQYF.

This clonotype occurred many times. The chain is built from TRBV6-5 and TRBJ2-7; D not resolved. Trimming removed 2 bases at V and 3 bases at J, with 8 bases between. CDR3 length: 13 residues. From germline, CDR1 is MNHEY and CDR2 SVGAGI. The CDR3 region is CASSYERNYEQYF. The CDR3 coding sequence is TGTGCCAGCAGTTACGAACGGAACTACGAGCAGTACTTC.

This clonotype was seen a few times. This chain links TRBV7-2 with TRBJ2-5; D remains ambiguous. CDR1 is SGHTA, CDR2 FQGNSA, per germline. V was cut by 5 bases and J by 1 base, with 11 bases left in between. The CDR3 extends over 14 amino acids. CDR3 nucleotide sequence: TGTGCCAGCAGCCTGGGAATGGGCCAAGAGACCCAGTACTTC. Translation: CASSLGMGQETQYF.

V and J are TRBV7-9 and TRBJ2-7; no firm D call. V was pared by 2 bases and J by 5 bases, with 10 bases between. The CDR3 extends over 13 amino acids. Germline CDR1 reads SEHNR; CDR2 reads FQNEAQ (reference sequence). The CDR3 nucleotides are TGTGCCAGCAGCTTAACTCTCGTTGACGAGCAGTACTTC. Translation: CASSLTLVDEQYF.

This clonotype was detected a few times. This rearrangement joins TRBV10-2 to TRBJ2-3; tentative D call: TRBD2 (6 bases). From germline, CDR1 is WSHSY and CDR2 SAAADI. V lost 4 bases and J lost 3, with 20 bases in between. The CDR3 covers 17 residues. This CDR3 is CASSVGPPGDGTDTQYF. As DNA, the CDR3 is TGCGCCAGCAGTGTTGGTCCGCCGGGGGATGGAACAGATACGCAGTATTTT.

The CDR3 loop is CASSIVGSTGELFF. The CDR3 bases are TGTGCCAGTAGTATAGTAGGTAGCACCGGGGAGCTGTTTTTT. This chain joins TRBV19 and TRBJ2-2; D is ambiguous. V was trimmed by 1 base and J by 4 bases, leaving 7 bases between them. The CDR3 is made up of 14 amino acids. CDR1 LNHDA and CDR2 SQIVND come from the germline V gene (reference sequence). The full variable domain, with the rest looked up from reference TRBV19 and TRBJ2-2, is DGGITQSPKYLFRKEGQNVTLSCEQNLNHDAMYWYRQDPGQGLRLIYYSQIVNDFQKGDIAEGYSVSREKKESFPLTVTSAQKNPTAFYLCASSIVGSTGELFFGEGSRLTVL.

The rearrangement links TRBV19 to TRBJ2-7; D is perhaps TRBD1 (5 bases). V was cut by 4 bases and J by 0 bases, with 16 bases left in between. The CDR3 contains 16 residues. Germline V gene data show CDR1 as LNHDA and CDR2 as SQIVND (reference sequence). For the CDR3, the DNA is TGTGCCAGTAGTACCACCGCAGGGTCTAGCTCCTACGAGCAGTACTTC. Translated: CASSTTAGSSSYEQYF.

CDR3 coding DNA: TGTGCCAGCAGCTTATATGCGGACAACACTGAAGCTTTCTTT. Translating it yields CASSLYADNTEAFF. J is TRBJ1-1 and V is TRBV11-2; D not certain. Germline V gene lookup returns CDR1 SGHAT and CDR2 FQNNGV. Between the trimmed V and J ends, which lost 2 bases and 2 bases, there was a span of 9 bases. The CDR3 runs 14 residues. The full variable domain, its missing parts supplied by reference TRBV11-2 and TRBJ1-1, is EAGVAQSPRYKIIEKRQSVAFWCNPISGHATLYWYQQILGQGPKLLIQFQNNGVVDDSQLPKDRFSAERLKGVDSTLKIQPAKLEDSAVYLCASSLYADNTEAFFGQGTRLTVV.

This clonotype has more than one count but fewer than ten. The chain uses TRBV11-2 and TRBJ2-3, with TRBD2 as a possible D gene (5 bases). Germline CDR1 reads SGHAT; CDR2 reads FQNNGV. CDR3 length equals 14 residues. V was cut by 5 bases and J by 4 bases, with 13 bases left in between. In nucleotides, the CDR3 is TGTGCCAGCAGCGAGCCTCTGAGGGCAGATACGCAGTATTTT. It encodes CASSEPLRADTQYF.

A word on this clonotype: Germline is not matched at one junction end, which may reflect a read error. This sequence joins TRBV6-5 and TRBJ1-6, with a tentative D call TRBD1 (5 bases). CDR3 length: 15 residues. Germline CDR1 is MNHEY and CDR2 is SVGAGI. CDR3 loop: CASSPGTAYTSPLHF. Here the CDR3 DNA reads TGTGCCAGCAGCCCCGGGACGGCGTATACTTCACCCCTCCACTTT.

Comments on this clonotype: Relative to the germline gene, one junction end is altered; a read error may explain this. V and J are TRBV9 and TRBJ2-1; TRBD2 might be the D (6 bases). There are 16 residues in the CDR3. From germline, CDR1 is SGDLS and CDR2 YYNGEE. CDR3 in amino acids: CASSPETGGTYNEQLF. The CDR3 DNA reads TGTGCCAGCAGCCCCGAAACCGGGGGTACCTACAATGAGCAGCTCTTC.

The V call is TRBV7-9, the J call TRBJ1-6; possibly TRBD1 for D (6 bases). Germline V gives CDR1 SEHNR, CDR2 FQNEAQ (reference sequence). Trimming took 4 bases from V and 7 from J, leaving 14 bases between them. This CDR3 has 15 amino acids. CDR3 loop: CASSSLTGPNSPLHF. The CDR3 coding sequence is TGTGCCAGCAGCTCACTAACAGGGCCCAATTCACCCCTCCACTTT.

This clonotype showed up many times. This chain joins TRBV4-3 and TRBJ2-1; 7 positions match TRBD1. The CDR3 totals 14 residues. Trimming removed 0 bases from V and 7 bases from J; junction bases left unmatched: 3. Germline V gene lookup returns CDR1 LGHNA and CDR2 YSLEER. CDR3 loop: CASSQDRGLNEQFF. Written as DNA, the CDR3 is TGCGCCAGCAGCCAAGATAGGGGGCTAAATGAGCAGTTCTTC.

This clonotype was counted many times. The chain joins TRBV9 to TRBJ2-5, with 8 bases fitting TRBD1. CDR3 size: 14 residues. CDR1 SGDLS and CDR2 YYNGEE come from the germline V gene. V trimming: 2 bases; J trimming: 3 bases; junction bases outside the gene matches: 3. CDR3 bases: TGTGCCAGCAGCGTCGGGACAGGAGAAGAGACCCAGTACTTC. Translating it yields CASSVGTGEETQYF.

A remark on this clonotype: At one of its ends the junction is not consistent with the germline gene, which may arise from a read error. For the CDR3, the DNA is TGTGCCAGCAGCTTAGTACCCTACAATGGGCAGTTCTTC. It specifies CASSLVPYNGQFF. The chain employs TRBV7-9 and TRBJ2-1, with no clear D. Germline CDR1 is SEHNR and CDR2 is FQNEAQ (reference sequence). The CDR3 totals 13 residues.

The chain links TRBV7-9 to TRBJ1-6, with 7 nucleotides matching TRBD1. The germline V gene encodes CDR1 SEHNR and CDR2 FQNEAQ (reference sequence). J gave up 9 bases and V 5 bases, and 7 bases lay outside the gene matches. The CDR3 is 14 amino acids. CDR3 loop: CASSPTGWGSPLHF. CDR3 bases: TGTGCCAGCAGCCCGACAGGGTGGGGTTCACCCCTCCACTTT.

This clonotype was observed many times. The chain employs TRBV14 and TRBJ2-7; possibly TRBD1 or TRBD2 for D (5 bases each). Trimming stripped 2 bases from V and 0 bases from J, with 11 bases between. There are 15 residues in the CDR3. Germline V CDR1 and CDR2: SGHDN, FVKESK. CDR3 loop: CASSQSRDGSYEQYF. In nucleotides, the CDR3 is TGTGCCAGCAGCCAATCGAGGGACGGCTCCTACGAGCAGTACTTC.

The chain links TRBV27 to TRBJ2-5; D is ambiguous. V lost 3 bases to trimming and J lost 3 bases, with 8 bases between them. This CDR3 comprises 13 residues. Per the germline V gene, CDR1 is MNHEY and CDR2 is SMNVEV (reference sequence). The CDR3 is CASSFVSEETQYF. The CDR3 DNA is TGTGCCAGCAGTTTCGTTTCGGAAGAGACCCAGTACTTC.

This clonotype has a count of ten or more. The chain couples TRBV7-2 to TRBJ2-7; D gene ambiguous. Germline-derived CDR1 and CDR2 are SGHTA and FQGNSA. The V end was cut by 1 base, the J end by 3 bases, with 19 bases between. This CDR3 is built from 17 residues. CDR3 sequence (DNA): TGTGCCAGCAGCTTAGTCCCATGGGAAATTTCCTACTACGAGCAGTACTTC. Its translation: CASSLVPWEISYYEQYF.

The V and J genes are TRBV4-1 and TRBJ2-5; the match to TRBD2 covers 11 bases. Germline V gene data show CDR1 as MGHRA and CDR2 as YSYEKL. The CDR3 spans 16 residues. With V trimmed by 3 bases and J by 4 bases, 7 bases remained unmatched. CDR3 nucleotides: TGCGCCAGCAGCCAGCGTAGCGGGGGGGCCGGAGAGACCCAGTACTTC. Translating it yields CASSQRSGGAGETQYF.

The gene calls are TRBV12-3 or TRBV12-4 and TRBJ2-7; no definite D call. The CDR3 contains 13 residues. The germline V and J ends were trimmed by 3 bases and 1 base, with 7 bases remaining between them. DNA for the CDR3: TGTGCCAGCAGTTTTAAGGGTTCCTACGAGCAGTACTTC. Translating gives CASSFKGSYEQYF.

J is TRBJ2-5 and V is TRBV28; TRBD1 agrees at 10 bases. The CDR3 has 13 residues. The germline gives CDR1 MDHEN, CDR2 SYDVKM. The V segment lost 8 bases and the J segment 2 bases; nucleotides outside the gene matches: 2. CDR3 protein: CASQGQGQETQYF. In DNA, the CDR3 is TGTGCCAGCCAGGGACAGGGGCAAGAGACCCAGTACTTC.